This record covers a single TCR beta chain. No antigen is known for it. The data derive from a study of shared clonotypes between healthy human individuals. General observations from the study: Represented diversity (both genetic and exposure-history) was limited by the small number of donors. Richness estimates generally favored naive over memory subsets.

The assay was run at deep level. Data came from immunoSEQ multiplex PCR; TCRdb stores just in-frame clones and leaves some out. Among 650,000 to 800,000 clones, 72% were seen once, and the ten largest hold around 1.8%. Each of the donors was a healthy adult who was HIV-negative and had not had a recent acute infection or vaccination. This receptor was obtained from a woman aged 25 to 45 in good health. Sequences were obtained from memory CD4+ T cells sorted from blood. Subset defined: CD45RA-negative fraction.

The CDR3 nucleotides are TGCAGTGGGCTAGAGTATATTGAGCAGTTCTTC. Translating it yields CSGLEYIEQFF. The rearrangement joins TRBV20-1 to TRBJ2-1; the D is unclear. CDR1 and CDR2 (germline): DFQATT, SNEGSKA (reference sequence). The ends were cut back, 7 bases at V and 9 bases at J, with 13 bases in the middle. CDR3 length: 11 amino acids.